This is a list of T cell receptor beta chains from one sample in a study of blood T cell repertoires in COVID-19. Sequencing used immunoSEQ multiplex PCR; TCRdb keeps in-frame clones, though not all of them. Here the sample spans hundreds of thousands of clones, around 80% being singletons. The sample was PBMCs or T cells enriched from blood (not recorded which). These receptors came from a man aged 30 to 45 with acute COVID-19. The conserved cysteine and the conserved F or W are not part of the CDR3 here. Fields, in order: CDR3 length, V gene, CDR3 protein.

CDR3 length: 11; V gene: TRBV29-1; CDR3 protein: SAGPANTGELF
CDR3 length: 13; V gene: TRBV28; CDR3 protein: ASSSSRGPYTEAF
CDR3 length: 11; V gene: TRBV2; CDR3 protein: ASTYLLSRAQY
CDR3 length: 12; V gene: TRBV5-1; CDR3 protein: ASSLAGGQETQY
CDR3 length: 10; V gene: TRBV28; CDR3 protein: ASQVNGNTIY
CDR3 length: 13; V gene: TRBV4-1; CDR3 protein: ASRPRTGQSNEQF
CDR3 length: 12; V gene: TRBV14; CDR3 protein: ASSPNRGYNEQF
CDR3 length: 11; V gene: TRBV7-2; CDR3 protein: ASSSRQGNTIY
CDR3 length: 11; V gene: TRBV24-1; CDR3 protein: ATSDSGLGGYT
CDR3 length: 17; V gene: TRBV6-6; CDR3 protein: ASSRVRKTGGVSTDTQY
CDR3 length: 13; V gene: TRBV3-1/TRBV3-2; CDR3 protein: ASSHLRSYNSPLH
CDR3 length: 13; V gene: TRBV25-1; CDR3 protein: ASSSQGRYNSPLH
CDR3 length: 15; V gene: TRBV14; CDR3 protein: ASSQAERGPIRDTQY
CDR3 length: 12; V gene: TRBV6-4; CDR3 protein: ASARDSSTGELF
CDR3 length: 12; V gene: TRBV7-8; CDR3 protein: ASSLQGQPYGYT
CDR3 length: 9; V gene: TRBV20-1; CDR3 protein: SATSTDTQY
CDR3 length: 15; V gene: TRBV7-9; CDR3 protein: ASSFSLTQATNEKLF
CDR3 length: 13; V gene: TRBV21-1; CDR3 protein: ASSRADRRKETQY
CDR3 length: 12; V gene: TRBV6-5; CDR3 protein: ASSVTGGTDTIY
CDR3 length: 12; V gene: TRBV10-3; CDR3 protein: AISDSASTDTQY
CDR3 length: 13; V gene: TRBV27; CDR3 protein: ASSFSRMLDTEAF
CDR3 length: 13; V gene: TRBV7-9; CDR3 protein: ASSPGQPSNQPQH
CDR3 length: 14; V gene: TRBV5-8; CDR3 protein: ASSMRQGANGEKLF
CDR3 length: 13; V gene: TRBV9; CDR3 protein: ASSEQGGENTEAF
CDR3 length: 13; V gene: TRBV25-1; CDR3 protein: ASSSGGQGDSPLH
CDR3 length: 12; V gene: TRBV2; CDR3 protein: ASSTEISGNTIY
CDR3 length: 14; V gene: TRBV11-3; CDR3 protein: ASSLRTSGALDTQY
CDR3 length: 13; V gene: TRBV7-9; CDR3 protein: ASSPGGGAYNEQF